Below are 24 T cell receptor beta chains sequenced from a single sample in a study of PD-L1 blockade in urothelial cancer. The sample's time point: pretreatment peripheral blood. Sequencing was performed with immunoSEQ multiplex PCR; in TCRdb, only in-frame clones are kept and a portion is missing. The sample lists under 55,000 clones; about 86% were seen once. Sequencing was performed on PBMCs, taken around atezolizumab (anti-PD-L1) treatment. These TCRs come from a man in his 70s with urothelial cancer.

The CDR3 DNA is TGTGCCAGCAGCTCCCGTCGACTAGCAAGGGATGAGCAGTTCTTC. It yields the protein CASSSRRLARDEQFF. The chain joins TRBV7-8 to TRBJ2-1; 7 nucleotides line up with TRBD2. The germline V gene encodes CDR1 SGHVS and CDR2 FQNEAQ. The CDR3 length is 15 residues. V shed 4 bases and J 8 bases; nucleotides not matched to a gene: 11.

The chain recombines TRBV6-4 with TRBJ2-1, with D tentatively TRBD2 (5 bases). Germline CDR1 and CDR2: MRHNA and SNTAGT. Deletions cut 5 bases from V and 0 bases from J, with 11 bases between. The CDR3 is made up of 15 amino acids. This chain's CDR3 is CASSLEGVSYNEQFF. The CDR3 DNA follows: TGTGCCAGCAGTCTCGAGGGCGTCTCCTACAATGAGCAGTTCTTC.

The V call is TRBV27, the J call TRBJ1-1, with D unclear. Germline CDR1 is MNHEY and CDR2 is SMNVEV (reference sequence). The CDR3 has 13 amino acids. Trimming removed 3 bases at V and 2 bases at J, with 7 bases between. CDR3 sequence: CASSFRVNTEAFF. CDR3 coding DNA: TGTGCCAGCAGTTTTCGAGTAAACACTGAAGCTTTCTTT.

This clone appeared a single time. The chain combines TRBV19 with TRBJ1-5; D may be TRBD1 (6 bases). Germline CDR1 is LNHDA and CDR2 is SQIVND (reference sequence). Trimming pared 8 bases from V and 6 bases from J, leaving 38 bases between. The CDR3 is 21 amino acids. The CDR3 nucleotides read TGTGCCAGTTCGATCGGGGACATGTTATCTTCGATATTAGTGGTGGTTCAGCCCCAGCATTTT. Amino acids: CASSIGDMLSSILVVVQPQHF.

This rearrangement joins TRBV6-1 to TRBJ1-1; D remains unclear. Trimming shortened V by 5 bases and J by 0 bases, and 7 bases separated the two germline ends. Germline V CDR1 and CDR2: MNHNS, SASEGT. The CDR3 totals 13 residues. Here the CDR3 reads CASSTTMNTEAFF. For the CDR3, the DNA is TGTGCCAGCAGTACTACAATGAACACTGAAGCTTTCTTT.

The rearrangement joins TRBV5-1 to TRBJ2-2, with a tentative D call TRBD1 (6 bases). The CDR3 is 13 residues long. Per the germline V gene, CDR1 is SGHRS and CDR2 is YFSETQ. Trimming pared 5 bases from V and 4 bases from J, leaving 9 bases between. CDR3 amino acids: CASRDSRTGELFF. The CDR3 region has the DNA TGCGCCAGCAGGGACAGTCGCACCGGGGAGCTGTTTTTT.

The chain recombines TRBV30 with TRBJ1-2; no clear D. The length of the CDR3 is 11 residues. The germline V gene encodes CDR1 GTSNPN and CDR2 SVGIG (reference sequence). The V and J ends lost 1 base and 8 bases respectively, with 8 bases between them. The chain's CDR3 is CAWSADWGYTF. The CDR3 DNA reads as TGTGCCTGGAGTGCCGACTGGGGCTACACCTTC. Full variable domain (rest looked up from reference TRBV30 and TRBJ1-2): SQTIHQWPATLVQPVGSPLSLECTVEGTSNPNLYWYRQAAGRGLQLLFYSVGIGQISSEVPQNLSASRPQDRQFILSSKKLLLSDSGFYLCAWSADWGYTFGSGTRLTVV.

The chain joins TRBV9 to TRBJ2-2; 11 bases agree with TRBD2. The CDR3 consists of 17 residues. Germline CDR1 and CDR2: SGDLS and YYNGEE. V shed 4 bases and J 6 bases; nucleotides not matched to a gene: 11. CDR3: CASSYFELAGVAGELFF. Here the CDR3 DNA reads TGTGCCAGCAGCTACTTCGAACTAGCGGGAGTGGCCGGGGAGCTGTTTTTT.

This chain connects TRBV30 to TRBJ1-4; 7 positions match TRBD1. CDR3 size: 15 residues. V shed 1 base, J shed 0 bases, and the junction held 2 bases outside the gene matches. Per the germline V gene, CDR1 is GTSNPN and CDR2 is SVGIG (reference sequence). CDR3 nucleotides: TGTGCCTGGAGTGGCGGGACAGCAACTAATGAAAAACTGTTTTTT. This gives the protein CAWSGGTATNEKLFF.

In its sample, this clone was seen once. This chain links TRBV19 with TRBJ1-5; D uncertain. Germline loops: CDR1 LNHDA, CDR2 SQIVND (reference sequence). V lost 3 bases and J lost 7, with 10 bases in between. There are 13 residues in the CDR3. CDR3 amino acids: CASSMGVGQPQHF. The CDR3 region has the DNA TGTGCCAGTAGTATGGGAGTGGGGCAGCCCCAGCATTTT.

The chain is built from TRBV30 and TRBJ2-7; 9 nucleotides agree with TRBD1. V shed 5 bases, J shed 2 bases, and the junction held 10 bases outside the gene matches. The CDR3 extends over 15 amino acids. Germline CDR1 is GTSNPN and CDR2 is SVGIG (reference sequence). CDR3 coding DNA: TGTGCCTGGGGGAGGGGGACAGGGATTCCCTACGAGCAGTACTTC. Its protein product is CAWGRGTGIPYEQYF.

This sequence joins TRBV2 and TRBJ1-5; no firm D call. Germline lookup yields CDR1 SNHLY and CDR2 FYNNEI. V lost 8 bases and J lost 5, with 16 bases in between. This CDR3 contains 14 residues. CDR3 amino acids: CASRDGPGDQPQHF. CDR3 sequence (DNA): TGTGCCAGCCGAGACGGACCCGGGGATCAGCCCCAGCATTTT.

The V and J genes are TRBV18 and TRBJ1-2; weak D call: TRBD1 (5 bases). The length of the CDR3 is 18 residues. V was pared by 4 bases and J by 4 bases, with 25 bases between. The germline CDR1 and CDR2 sequences are KGHSH and LQKENI. The CDR3 is CASSRVGLYSEGPYGYTF. CDR3 nucleotides: TGTGCCAGCTCACGAGTTGGCTTATATTCGGAGGGACCCTATGGCTACACCTTC.

The chain carries TRBV5-1 and TRBJ2-7; weak D call: TRBD2 (5 bases). Germline V gives CDR1 SGHRS, CDR2 YFSETQ. The CDR3 length is 13 residues. V was shortened by 4 bases and J by 5 bases, with 13 bases between the two germline ends. CDR3 DNA: TGCGCCAGCAGCGACGGGATAAATAACGAGCAGTACTTC. Translating it yields CASSDGINNEQYF.

The rearrangement links TRBV15 to TRBJ1-2, with D unclear. Germline V CDR1 and CDR2: LNHNV, YYDKDF (reference sequence). Trimming left V 6 bases short and J 4 bases short, with 12 bases between. The CDR3 is made up of 13 amino acids. The CDR3 DNA reads TGTGCCACCAGTTCGCGGCTCTCCTATGGCTACACCTTC. Its protein is CATSSRLSYGYTF.

This rearrangement joins TRBV18 to TRBJ1-3; D call uncertain. CDR3 length equals 15 residues. The V end lost 3 bases, the J end lost 4 bases, and 13 bases lay between the germline ends. Germline values: CDR1 KGHSH, CDR2 LQKENI. CDR3 in amino acids: CASSPSQIGGNTIYF. The DNA for the CDR3 is TGTGCCAGCTCACCCTCCCAAATCGGGGGAAACACCATATATTTT. The variable domain in full, with the rest retrieved from reference TRBV18 and TRBJ1-3, is NAGVMQNPRHLVRRRGQEARLRCSPMKGHSHVYWYRQLPEEGLKFMVYLQKENIIDESGMPKERFSAEFPKEGPSILRIQQVVRGDSAAYFCASSPSQIGGNTIYFGEGSWLTVV.

This clone was seen once. This sequence joins TRBV10-3 and TRBJ1-2, with D perhaps matching TRBD1 (6 bases). This CDR3 region has 12 residues. Germline CDR1 ENHRY, CDR2 SYGVKD. V was trimmed by 11 bases and J by 4 bases, leaving 14 bases between them. DNA for the CDR3: TGTGCCGTACAGGGCGCGGGCTATGGCTACACCTTC. Protein: CAVQGAGYGYTF.

This clone was found once. The rearrangement links TRBV7-9 to TRBJ1-1, with no clear D. In germline, CDR1 is SEHNR, CDR2 FQNEAQ (reference sequence). V was shortened by 1 base and J by 1 base, with 13 bases between the two germline ends. CDR3 length equals 16 residues. CDR3 region: CASSLGSGSRNTEAFF. In DNA form, the CDR3 reads TGTGCCAGCAGCTTAGGTTCTGGTAGTCGGAACACTGAAGCTTTCTTT. The variable domain in full, with the rest retrieved from reference TRBV7-9 and TRBJ1-1, is DTGVSQNPRHKITKRGQNVTFRCDPISEHNRLYWYRQTLGQGPEFLTYFQNEAQLEKSRLLSDRFSAERPKGSFSTLEIQRTEQGDSAMYLCASSLGSGSRNTEAFFGQGTRLTVV.

The chain joins TRBV6-5 to TRBJ1-1; no firm D call. Trimming shortened V by 2 bases and J by 6 bases, and 10 bases separated the two germline ends. Germline lookup yields CDR1 MNHEY and CDR2 SVGAGI. The CDR3 extends over 13 amino acids. The CDR3 sequence: CASSYTVAAEAFF. The CDR3, as DNA: TGTGCCAGCAGTTACACCGTAGCAGCTGAAGCTTTCTTT.

V gene TRBV6-6 combines with J gene TRBJ1-4, with no clear D. The germline V and J ends were trimmed by 6 bases and 0 bases, with 11 bases remaining between them. Germline-derived CDR1 and CDR2 are MNHNY and SVGAGI (reference sequence). The CDR3 consists of 15 residues. The CDR3: CASSTHMATNEKLFF. Here the CDR3 DNA reads TGTGCCAGCAGCACCCACATGGCAACTAATGAAAAACTGTTTTTT.

This chain uses TRBV7-2 with TRBJ2-5; TRBD2 matches at 8 bases. Germline V gene lookup returns CDR1 SGHTA and CDR2 FQGNSA. The CDR3 is 15 amino acids. The V and J ends lost 2 bases and 5 bases, in that order; junction bases with no gene match: 7. The CDR3 loop is CASSLSRTSLETQYF. DNA for the CDR3: TGTGCCAGCAGCTTATCGAGGACTAGCTTGGAGACCCAGTACTTC.

CDR3 amino acids: CASSPWEVSYNEQFF. CDR3 coding DNA: TGTGCCAGCAGCCCCTGGGAGGTTTCCTACAATGAGCAGTTCTTC. This chain joins TRBV7-8 and TRBJ2-1, with a possible D match to TRBD2 (6 bases). The CDR3 is 15 amino acids. Per the germline V gene, CDR1 is SGHVS and CDR2 is FQNEAQ. The V end was cut by 5 bases, the J end by 1 base, with 12 bases between. Variable domain in full (rest from reference TRBV7-8 and TRBJ2-1): GAGVSQSPRYKVAKRGQDVALRCDPISGHVSLFWYQQALGQGPEFLTYFQNEAQLDKSGLPSDRFFAERPEGSVSTLKIQRTQQEDSAVYLCASSPWEVSYNEQFFGPGTRLTVL.

The chain joins TRBV7-3 to TRBJ1-2; a possible D gene is TRBD1 (5 bases). V shed 4 bases and J shed 10 bases, with 16 bases lying between them. CDR1 and CDR2 (germline): SGHTA, FQGTGA. The CDR3 is 13 residues long. DNA for the CDR3: TGTGCCAGCAGCTCCCCGGGACTCCCGTCCTACACCTTC. Its translation is CASSSPGLPSYTF.

This clone showed up just a few times. The CDR3 sequence is CASSRVHQPQHF. The DNA of the CDR3 is TGCGCCAGCAGTCGGGTTCATCAGCCCCAGCATTTT. The chain recombines TRBV4-3 with TRBJ1-5, with D unresolved. Germline-derived CDR1 and CDR2 are LGHNA and YSLEER. With 6 bases removed from V and 5 bases from J, the gap between germline ends came to 8 bases. The CDR3 spans 12 residues.